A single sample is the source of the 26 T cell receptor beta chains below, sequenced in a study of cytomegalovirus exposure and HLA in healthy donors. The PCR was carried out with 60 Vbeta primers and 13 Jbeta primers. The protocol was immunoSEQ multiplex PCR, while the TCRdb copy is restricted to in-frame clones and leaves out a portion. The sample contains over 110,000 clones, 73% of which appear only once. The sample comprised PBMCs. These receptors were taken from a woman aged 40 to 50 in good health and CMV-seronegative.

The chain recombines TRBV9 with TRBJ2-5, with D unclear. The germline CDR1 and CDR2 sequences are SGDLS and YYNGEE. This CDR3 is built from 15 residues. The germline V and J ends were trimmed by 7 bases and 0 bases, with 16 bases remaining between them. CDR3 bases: TGTGCCAGCTCCCAATCCCCAGCGTACCAAGAGACCCAGTACTTC. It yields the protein CASSQSPAYQETQYF.

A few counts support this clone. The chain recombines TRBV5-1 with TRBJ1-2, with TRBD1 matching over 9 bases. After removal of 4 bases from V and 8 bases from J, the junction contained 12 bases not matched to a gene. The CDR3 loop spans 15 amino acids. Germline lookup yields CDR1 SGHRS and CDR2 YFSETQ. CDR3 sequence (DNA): TGCGCCAGCAGCCTGCCGACAGGGGGGGATTTCGGCTACACCTTC. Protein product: CASSLPTGGDFGYTF.

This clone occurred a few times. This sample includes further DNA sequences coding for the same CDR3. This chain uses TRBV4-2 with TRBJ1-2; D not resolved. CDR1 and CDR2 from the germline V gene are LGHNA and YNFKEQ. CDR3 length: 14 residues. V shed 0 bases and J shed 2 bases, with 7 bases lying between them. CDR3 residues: CASSQDLRNYGYTF. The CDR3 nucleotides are TGTGCCAGCAGCCAAGATCTCAGGAACTATGGCTACACCTTC.

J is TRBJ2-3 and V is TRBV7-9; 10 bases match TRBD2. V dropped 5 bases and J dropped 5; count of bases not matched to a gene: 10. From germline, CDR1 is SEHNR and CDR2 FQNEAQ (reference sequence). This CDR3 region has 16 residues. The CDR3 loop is CASSHGPAGGQDTQYF. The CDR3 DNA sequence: TGTGCCAGCAGCCACGGACCAGCGGGGGGGCAAGATACGCAGTATTTT.

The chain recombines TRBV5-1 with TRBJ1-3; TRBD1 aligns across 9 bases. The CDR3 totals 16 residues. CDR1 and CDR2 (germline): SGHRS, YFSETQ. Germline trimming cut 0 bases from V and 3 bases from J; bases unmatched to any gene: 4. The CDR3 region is CASSLVGQGYGNTIYF. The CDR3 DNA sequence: TGCGCCAGCAGCTTGGTAGGACAGGGGTATGGAAACACCATATATTTT.

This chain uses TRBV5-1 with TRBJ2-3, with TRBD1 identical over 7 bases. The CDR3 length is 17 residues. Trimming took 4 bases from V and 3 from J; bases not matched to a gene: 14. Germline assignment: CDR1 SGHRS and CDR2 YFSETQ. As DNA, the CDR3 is TGCGCCAGCAGCCCCCATTGGGACAGCGAGGGTACAGATACGCAGTATTTT. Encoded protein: CASSPHWDSEGTDTQYF. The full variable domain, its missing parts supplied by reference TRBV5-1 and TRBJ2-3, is KAGVTQTPRYLIKTRGQQVTLSCSPISGHRSVSWYQQTPGQGLQFLFEYFSETQRNKGNFPGRFSGRQFSNSRSEMNVSTLELGDSALYLCASSPHWDSEGTDTQYFGPGTRLTVL.

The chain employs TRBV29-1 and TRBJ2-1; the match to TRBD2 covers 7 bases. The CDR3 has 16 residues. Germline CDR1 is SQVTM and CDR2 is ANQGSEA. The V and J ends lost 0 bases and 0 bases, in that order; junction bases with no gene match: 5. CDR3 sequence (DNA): TGCAGCGTTGAAGATCACGGGAGGAGCTCCTACAATGAGCAGTTCTTC. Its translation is CSVEDHGRSSYNEQFF.

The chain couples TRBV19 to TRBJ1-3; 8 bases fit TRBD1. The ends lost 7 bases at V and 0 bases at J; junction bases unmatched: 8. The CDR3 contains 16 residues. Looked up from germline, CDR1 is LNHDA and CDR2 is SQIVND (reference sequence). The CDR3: CASTTGQAISGNTIYF. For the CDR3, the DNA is TGTGCCAGTACCACGGGACAGGCGATCTCTGGAAACACCATATATTTT. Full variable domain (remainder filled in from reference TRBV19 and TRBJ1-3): DGGITQSPKYLFRKEGQNVTLSCEQNLNHDAMYWYRQDPGQGLRLIYYSQIVNDFQKGDIAEGYSVSREKKESFPLTVTSAQKNPTAFYLCASTTGQAISGNTIYFGEGSWLTVV.

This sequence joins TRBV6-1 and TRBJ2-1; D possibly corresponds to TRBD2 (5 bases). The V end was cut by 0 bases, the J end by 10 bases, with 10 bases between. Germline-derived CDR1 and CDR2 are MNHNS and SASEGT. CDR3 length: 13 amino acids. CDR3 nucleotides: TGTGCCAGCAGTGAAGCGCTTCGAGGGGAGCAGTTCTTC. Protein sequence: CASSEALRGEQFF.

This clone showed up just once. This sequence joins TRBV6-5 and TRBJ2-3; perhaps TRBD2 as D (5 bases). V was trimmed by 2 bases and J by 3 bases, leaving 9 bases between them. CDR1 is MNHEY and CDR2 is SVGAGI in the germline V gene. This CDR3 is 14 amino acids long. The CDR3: CASSYLPGTDTQYF. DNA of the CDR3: TGTGCCAGCAGTTACCTTCCGGGGACAGATACGCAGTATTTT.

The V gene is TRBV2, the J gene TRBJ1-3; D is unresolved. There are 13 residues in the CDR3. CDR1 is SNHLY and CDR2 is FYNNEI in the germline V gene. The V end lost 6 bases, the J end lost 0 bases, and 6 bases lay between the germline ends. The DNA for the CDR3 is TGTGCCAGCAGCAGTAACTCTGGAAACACCATATATTTT. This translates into CASSSNSGNTIYF.

The CDR3 region has the DNA TGTGCCAGCAGACACAGGGACCGGAGCGGGGAGCTGTTTTTT. Translated: CASRHRDRSGELFF. The chain links TRBV6-6 to TRBJ2-2; D is possibly TRBD1 (6 bases). Germline loops: CDR1 MNHNY, CDR2 SVGAGI (reference sequence). This CDR3 is 14 amino acids long. V was cut by 6 bases and J by 7 bases, with 15 bases left in between.

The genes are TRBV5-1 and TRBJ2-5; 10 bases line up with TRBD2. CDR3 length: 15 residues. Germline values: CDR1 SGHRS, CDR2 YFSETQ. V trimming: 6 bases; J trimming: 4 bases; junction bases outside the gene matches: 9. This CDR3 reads CASIASGGVRETQYF. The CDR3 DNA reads TGCGCCAGCATCGCGAGCGGGGGGGTGCGAGAGACCCAGTACTTC.

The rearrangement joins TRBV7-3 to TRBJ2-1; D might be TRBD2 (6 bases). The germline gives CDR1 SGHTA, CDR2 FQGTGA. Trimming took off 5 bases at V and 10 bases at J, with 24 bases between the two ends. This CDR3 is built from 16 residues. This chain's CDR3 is CASSPAASVMGGEQFF. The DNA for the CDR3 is TGTGCCAGCAGCCCCGCGGCTAGCGTAATGGGGGGAGAGCAGTTCTTC.

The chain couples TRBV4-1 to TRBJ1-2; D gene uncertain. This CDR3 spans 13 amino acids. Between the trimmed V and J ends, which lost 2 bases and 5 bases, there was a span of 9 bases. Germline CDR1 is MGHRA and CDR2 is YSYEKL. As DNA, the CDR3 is TGCGCCAGCAGCCAACTTCGAACATATGGCTACACCTTC. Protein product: CASSQLRTYGYTF.

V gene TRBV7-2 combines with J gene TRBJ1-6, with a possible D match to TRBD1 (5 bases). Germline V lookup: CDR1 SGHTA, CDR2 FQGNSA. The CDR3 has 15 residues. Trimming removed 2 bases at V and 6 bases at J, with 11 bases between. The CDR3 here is CASSLFDSLNSPLHF. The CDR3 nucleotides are TGTGCCAGCAGCTTATTTGACAGCCTTAATTCACCCCTCCACTTT. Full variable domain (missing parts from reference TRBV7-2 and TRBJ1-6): GAGVSQSPSNKVTEKGKDVELRCDPISGHTALYWYRQSLGQGLEFLIYFQGNSAPDKSGLPSDRFSAERTGGSVSTLTIQRTQQEDSAVYLCASSLFDSLNSPLHFGNGTRLTVT.

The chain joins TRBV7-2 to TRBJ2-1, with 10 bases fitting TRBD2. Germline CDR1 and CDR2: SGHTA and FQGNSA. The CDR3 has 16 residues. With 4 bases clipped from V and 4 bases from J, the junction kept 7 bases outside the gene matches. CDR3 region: CASSSRLAGLYNEQFF. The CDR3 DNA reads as TGTGCCAGCAGCTCCCGACTAGCGGGCCTTTACAATGAGCAGTTCTTC.

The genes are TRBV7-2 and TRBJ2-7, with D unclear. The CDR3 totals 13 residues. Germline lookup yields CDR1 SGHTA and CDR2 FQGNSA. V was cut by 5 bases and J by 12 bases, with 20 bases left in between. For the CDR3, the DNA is TGTGCCAGCAGCCGCTACGCCCAGCAGGCTTTGTACTTC. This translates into CASSRYAQQALYF.

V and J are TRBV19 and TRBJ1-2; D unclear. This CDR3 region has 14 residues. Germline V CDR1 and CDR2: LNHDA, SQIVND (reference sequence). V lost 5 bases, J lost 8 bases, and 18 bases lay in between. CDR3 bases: TGTGCCAGTAGTCGGGAAGGCCAGGCGAGGGGCTACACCTTC. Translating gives CASSREGQARGYTF. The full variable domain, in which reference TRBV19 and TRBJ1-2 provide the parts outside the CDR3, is DGGITQSPKYLFRKEGQNVTLSCEQNLNHDAMYWYRQDPGQGLRLIYYSQIVNDFQKGDIAEGYSVSREKKESFPLTVTSAQKNPTAFYLCASSREGQARGYTFGSGTRLTVV.

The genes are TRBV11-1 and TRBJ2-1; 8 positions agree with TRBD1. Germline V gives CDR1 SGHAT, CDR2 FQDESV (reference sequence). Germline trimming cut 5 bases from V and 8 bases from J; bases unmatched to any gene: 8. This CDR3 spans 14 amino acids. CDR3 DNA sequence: TGTGCCAGCAGCCTTCCAGACAGGGGTTATGAGCAGTTCTTC. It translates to CASSLPDRGYEQFF.

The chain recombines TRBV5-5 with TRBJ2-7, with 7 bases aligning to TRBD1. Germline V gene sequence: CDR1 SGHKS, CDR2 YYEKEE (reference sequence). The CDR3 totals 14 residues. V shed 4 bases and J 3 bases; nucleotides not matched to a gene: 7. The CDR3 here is CASSHGQVFYEQYF. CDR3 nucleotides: TGTGCCAGCAGCCACGGACAGGTTTTCTACGAGCAGTACTTC. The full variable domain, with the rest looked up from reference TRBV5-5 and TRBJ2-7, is DAGVTQSPTHLIKTRGQQVTLRCSPISGHKSVSWYQQVLGQGPQFIFQYYEKEERGRGNFPDRFSARQFPNYSSELNVNALLLGDSALYLCASSHGQVFYEQYFGPGTRLTVT.

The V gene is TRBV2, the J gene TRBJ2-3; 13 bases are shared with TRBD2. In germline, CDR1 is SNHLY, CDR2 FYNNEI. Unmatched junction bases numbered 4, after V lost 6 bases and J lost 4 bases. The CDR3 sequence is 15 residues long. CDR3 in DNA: TGTGCCAGCAGAGACACTAGCGGGGGGGCAGATACGCAGTATTTT. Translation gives CASRDTSGGADTQYF.

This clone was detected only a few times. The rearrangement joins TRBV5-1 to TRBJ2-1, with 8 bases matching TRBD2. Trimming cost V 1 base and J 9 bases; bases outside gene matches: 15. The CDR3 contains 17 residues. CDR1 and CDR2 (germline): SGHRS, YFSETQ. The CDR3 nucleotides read TGCGCCAGCAGCTTGCGTGTAACGGGGGGGCAAGTAGGTGAGCAGTTCTTC. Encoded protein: CASSLRVTGGQVGEQFF.

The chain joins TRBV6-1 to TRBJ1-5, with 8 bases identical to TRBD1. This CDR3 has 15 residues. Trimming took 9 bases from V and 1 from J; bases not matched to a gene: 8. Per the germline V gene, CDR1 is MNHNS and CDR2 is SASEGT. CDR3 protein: CASRDRLGSNQPQHF. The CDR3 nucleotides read TGTGCCAGTAGGGACAGGTTAGGGAGCAATCAGCCCCAGCATTTT.

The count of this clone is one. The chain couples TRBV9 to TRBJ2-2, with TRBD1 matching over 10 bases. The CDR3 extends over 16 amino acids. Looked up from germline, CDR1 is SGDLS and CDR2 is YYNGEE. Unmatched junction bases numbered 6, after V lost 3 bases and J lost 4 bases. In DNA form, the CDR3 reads TGTGCCAGCAGCGAACTGGGACAGGGGACCACCGGGGAGCTGTTTTTT. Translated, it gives CASSELGQGTTGELFF. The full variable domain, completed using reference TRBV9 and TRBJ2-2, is DSGVTQTPKHLITATGQRVTLRCSPRSGDLSVYWYQQSLDQGLQFLIQYYNGEERAKGNILERFSAQQFPDLHSELNLSSLELGDSALYFCASSELGQGTTGELFFGEGSRLTVL.

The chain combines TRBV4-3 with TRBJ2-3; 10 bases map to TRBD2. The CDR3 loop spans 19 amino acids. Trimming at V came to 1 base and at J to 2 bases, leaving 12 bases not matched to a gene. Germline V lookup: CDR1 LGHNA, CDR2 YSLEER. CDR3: CASSQARVGSGGNTDTQYF. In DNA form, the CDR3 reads TGCGCCAGCAGCCAAGCCCGGGTGGGTAGCGGGGGGAACACAGATACGCAGTATTTT.